A selection of T cell receptor beta chains follows, all from one sample in a study of blood T cell repertoires in COVID-19. TCRdb's copy holds only in-frame clones and misses some; the assay was immunoSEQ multiplex PCR. Among approximately 77,000 clones listed, about 87% were seen once. Sequencing was done on a sample of peripheral blood. The receptors were gathered from a man between 50 and 59 years old with active COVID-19. The CDR3 runs from the conserved cysteine through the conserved F or W. D genes are given only for firm matches. The size field is filled for only some rows; it gives once, few, many or a size class.

j_call	d_call	clone_size	v_call	cdr3_nt	cdr3_aa
TRBJ2-7	-	-	TRBV5-4	TGTGCCAGCAGACTCCCAGGCATTCGGGGGGCGGACTACGAGCAGTACTTC	CASRLPGIRGADYEQYF
TRBJ2-5	TRBD1	-	TRBV28	TGTGCCAGCAGCCAGATTGGACAGGGAAGACAAGAGACCCAGTACTTC	CASSQIGQGRQETQYF
TRBJ2-5	-	-	TRBV6-1	TGTGCCAGCAGTGAAACAGGATGGGGTAAGACCCAGTACTTC	CASSETGWGKTQYF
TRBJ1-5	-	few	TRBV4-1	TGCGCCAGCAGCCAAGTTCAGGGGCAGGGAGGCAATCAGCCCCAGCATTTT	CASSQVQGQGGNQPQHF
TRBJ2-3	-	once	TRBV7-3	TGTGCCAGCAGCCTCATCGGGGGAATCGGCACAGATACGCAGTATTTT	CASSLIGGIGTDTQYF
TRBJ2-7	-	-	TRBV5-1	TGCGCCAGCAGCTTACAGGGCTCCGAGCAGTACTTC	CASSLQGSEQYF
TRBJ2-7	-	-	TRBV5-1	TGCGCCAGCAGCTTGGGGACCGGTGGGTTCCGGGATCACGAGCAGTACTTC	CASSLGTGGFRDHEQYF
TRBJ2-3	TRBD2	-	TRBV3-1/TRBV3-2	TGTGCCAGCAGCCCGGGCGGGGGTAGTACGCAGTATTTT	CASSPGGGSTQYF
TRBJ2-5	TRBD2	-	TRBV25-1	TGTGCCAGCAGTGATCGAGCGGGAGCAGAGACCCAGTACTTC	CASSDRAGAETQYF
TRBJ2-2	TRBD2	-	TRBV20-1	TGCAGTGCTAGTCACGCGGGGGGAGGCGCCGGGGAGCTGTTTTTT	CSASHAGGGAGELFF
TRBJ1-1	-	-	TRBV6-2/TRBV6-3	TGTGCCAGCAGCCTGTCGCGGAACACTGAAGCTTTCTTT	CASSLSRNTEAFF
TRBJ2-3	-	-	TRBV7-3	TGTGCCAGCAGCTTTGTGGGGCGGGACACAGATACGCAGTATTTT	CASSFVGRDTDTQYF
TRBJ2-2	TRBD1	-	TRBV18	TGTGCCAGCTCTCAATCCCGGACAGGGGGCCTCACCGGGGAGCTGTTTTTT	CASSQSRTGGLTGELFF
TRBJ2-5	-	-	TRBV28	TGTGCCAGCAATCCGACGCCCGGGATCTCCCAAGAGACCCAGTACTTC	CASNPTPGISQETQYF
TRBJ2-1	TRBD2	-	TRBV6-5	TGTGCCAGCAGTCCTAGCGGGAGCTCCTACAATGAGCAGTTCTTC	CASSPSGSSYNEQFF
TRBJ2-3	TRBD2	-	TRBV12-5	TGTGCTAGTGGTTCCCTGACTAGCGCAGATACGCAGTATTTT	CASGSLTSADTQYF
TRBJ2-7	TRBD1	-	TRBV28	TGTGCCAGCAGTGTACAGGGGGCCTCCTACGAGCAGTACTTC	CASSVQGASYEQYF
TRBJ2-1	TRBD1	-	TRBV28	TGTGCCACCGCGCGGACAGGGGCGCCCTGGCGGTTCTTC	CATARTGAPWRFF
TRBJ2-3	TRBD2	-	TRBV6-1	TGTGCCAGCAGTGATCTGGGGACTAGCAGTGATACGCAGTATTTT	CASSDLGTSSDTQYF
TRBJ1-2	-	-	TRBV9	TGTGCCAGCAGCGTAGACAGGGCTAACTATGGCTACACCTTC	CASSVDRANYGYTF
TRBJ1-6	-	-	TRBV9	TGTGCCAGCAGCGTAGACGGACAGCAGAATTCACCCCTCCACTTT	CASSVDGQQNSPLHF
TRBJ1-2	TRBD1	once	TRBV3-1/TRBV3-2	TGTGCCAGCAGCCTACGGGACAGGGGAGACGGCTACACCTTC	CASSLRDRGDGYTF
TRBJ1-3	-	-	TRBV6-4	TGTGCCAGCAGTGACTCGTCTTTCCTGAGAGAGGGTGGAAACACCATATATTTT	CASSDSSFLREGGNTIYF
TRBJ2-3	-	-	TRBV6-2/TRBV6-3	TGTGCCAGCAGTTGGCGGGGAACTAGCACAGATACGCAGTATTTT	CASSWRGTSTDTQYF
TRBJ2-3	-	-	TRBV19	TGTGCCAGTAGTATGTGGGCGGGGCGAAGCGCAGATACGCAGTATTTT	CASSMWAGRSADTQYF
TRBJ1-2	TRBD1	once	TRBV5-1	TGCGCCAGCAGCCCGGGGACAGGAACTTTGAGCTATGGCTACACCTTC	CASSPGTGTLSYGYTF
TRBJ2-7	-	-	TRBV4-1	TGCGCCAGCAGCCAAGATCAACTAGCCGCCTGGGGCGACGAGCAGTACTTC	CASSQDQLAAWGDEQYF
TRBJ2-3	-	-	TRBV12-3/TRBV12-4	TGTGCCAGCAGTTTCAGGGATACGCAGTATTTT	CASSFRDTQYF
TRBJ2-3	-	-	TRBV20-1	TGCAGTGCTAGTACTGGCCGACAGGGCACAGATACGCAGTATTTT	CSASTGRQGTDTQYF
TRBJ1-5	-	-	TRBV5-1	TGCGCCAGCGCCTTGGACGGGAGCAATCAGCCCCAGCATTTT	CASALDGSNQPQHF
TRBJ2-1	-	-	TRBV5-1	TGCGCCAGCAGCTCCCTGGGGGAGACAGGCTCCTATAATGAGCAGTTCTTC	CASSSLGETGSYNEQFF
TRBJ2-3	TRBD2	-	TRBV12-5	TGTGCTAGTGGGACTAGCGGGAGGGGGTTAGCAGATACGCAGTATTTT	CASGTSGRGLADTQYF
TRBJ2-1	-	-	TRBV5-6	TGTGCCAGCAGCTTGGATAGGAGTGAGCAGTTCTTC	CASSLDRSEQFF
TRBJ2-7	-	-	TRBV18	TGTGCCAGCTCACCACCTCAGACAGCTGGCCACGAGCAGTACTTC	CASSPPQTAGHEQYF
TRBJ1-2	TRBD1	-	TRBV19	TGTGCCAGTAGTACAGGACAGGGCCTTGGTGGCTACACCTTC	CASSTGQGLGGYTF
TRBJ2-5	TRBD2	-	TRBV11-2	TGTGCCAGCATGAGACTTAGCGGGGGGGTCCAGTACTTC	CASMRLSGGVQYF
TRBJ1-2	TRBD1	-	TRBV9	TGTGCCAGCAGCGCCGGAACAGGGGGCGGGCTGGATGGCTACACCTTC	CASSAGTGGGLDGYTF
TRBJ1-4	TRBD1	medium-sized	TRBV7-9	TGTGCCAGCAGCGATACAGGGGCTAATGAAAAACTGTTTTTT	CASSDTGANEKLFF
TRBJ2-1	TRBD2	once	TRBV13	TGTGCCAGCAGCTTAGGCTGGAGCGGGACCAACAATGAGCAGTTCTTC	CASSLGWSGTNNEQFF
TRBJ2-6	TRBD2	-	TRBV28	TGTGCCAGCAGTACCCAGCGGGGGGCTGGGGCCAACGTCCTGACTTTC	CASSTQRGAGANVLTF